The 6 T cell receptor beta chains listed next were all sequenced from one sample in a study of CD8+CD57+ T cells in acquired aplastic anemia. Genomic DNA was employed as the template in profiling TCR beta VDJ and CDR3. TCRdb reprocessed the reads via MiXCR and lists one record per CDR3 protein. This table holds roughly 150,000 distinct CDR3 sequences, roughly 48% found once. Sequencing was carried out using sorted CD4+, CD8+, or CD8+CD57+ T cells (not recorded which) from PBMCs. Receptor source: a human donor in good health.

The chain recombines TRBV18 with TRBJ2-7, with D unresolved. Germline CDR1 and CDR2: KGHSH and LQKENI. The CDR3 spans 15 residues. Trimming removed 1 base from V and 3 bases from J, with 13 bases in between. CDR3 protein: CASSPLSGVNYEQYF. CDR3 DNA: TGTGCCAGCTCACCACTTAGTGGCGTCAACTACGAGCAGTACTTC.

On this clonotype itself: The junction does not match germline at one end; this may be a read error. The chain uses TRBV5-1 and TRBJ1-1; the match to TRBD1 covers 7 bases. The CDR3 extends over 15 amino acids. The V gene's germline CDR1 is SGHRS and CDR2 YFSETQ. The CDR3 DNA reads TGCGCCAGCAGCTGGACGGACAGGTTTGACACTGAAGCTCTCTTT. Its translation: CASSWTDRFDTEALF. Full variable domain (missing parts from reference TRBV5-1 and TRBJ1-1): KAGVTQTPRYLIKTRGQQVTLSCSPISGHRSVSWYQQTPGQGLQFLFEYFSETQRNKGNFPGRFSGRQFSNSRSEMNVSTLELGDSALYLCASSWTDRFDTEALFGQGTRLTVV.

This clonotype has ten or more counts. The V gene is TRBV5-1, the J gene TRBJ1-4; 8 positions match TRBD1. The CDR3 is 14 residues long. J was trimmed by 7 bases and V by 4 bases; bases with no gene match: 6. Per germline, CDR1 SGHRS and CDR2 YFSETQ. The DNA for the CDR3 is TGCGCCAGCAGCCCGGACAGGGCTAGTGAAAAACTGTTTTTT. Translation: CASSPDRASEKLFF.

This clonotype occurred once. This rearrangement joins TRBV29-1 to TRBJ1-2; the D gene is possibly TRBD1 (5 bases). CDR3 size: 12 residues. V lost 2 bases and J 6 bases, leaving 10 bases between the germline ends. Per the germline V gene, CDR1 is SQVTM and CDR2 is ANQGSEA. The CDR3 nucleotides are TGCAGCGTTGAACAGGGTGTAAATGGCTACACCTTC. Protein: CSVEQGVNGYTF. The full variable domain, its missing parts supplied by reference TRBV29-1 and TRBJ1-2, is SAVISQKPSRDICQRGTSLTIQCQVDSQVTMMFWYRQQPGQSLTLIATANQGSEATYESGFVIDKFPISRPNLTFSTLTVSNMSPEDSSIYLCSVEQGVNGYTFGSGTRLTVV.

V gene TRBV19 combines with J gene TRBJ1-1, with D tentatively TRBD1 (5 bases). Deletions cut 4 bases from V and 7 bases from J, with 10 bases between. There are 12 residues in the CDR3. Germline CDR1 LNHDA, CDR2 SQIVND (reference sequence). CDR3 nucleotides: TGTGCCAGTAGTAGACGGGGGGGTGAAGCTTTCTTT. It translates to CASSRRGGEAFF.

As to this clonotype: Given a much more abundant clone one base away, this may be a read error. This chain links TRBV5-4 with TRBJ1-3; D is uncertain. Germline-derived CDR1 and CDR2 are SGHNT and YYREEE (reference sequence). The CDR3 covers 15 residues. Trimming shortened V by 0 bases and J by 0 bases, and 7 bases separated the two germline ends. Here the CDR3 DNA reads TGTGCCAGCAGCTTGGACACCTTCTCTGGAAACACCATATATTTT. Translating it yields CASSLDTFSGNTIYF.